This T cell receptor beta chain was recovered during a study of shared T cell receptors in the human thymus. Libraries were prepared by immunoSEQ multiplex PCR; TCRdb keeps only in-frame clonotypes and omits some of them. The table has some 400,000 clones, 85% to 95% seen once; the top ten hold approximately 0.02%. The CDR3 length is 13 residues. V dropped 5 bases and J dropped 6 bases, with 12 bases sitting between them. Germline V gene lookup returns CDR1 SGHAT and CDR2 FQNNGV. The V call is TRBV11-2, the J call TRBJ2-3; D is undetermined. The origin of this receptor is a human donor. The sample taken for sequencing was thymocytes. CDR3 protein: CASSMWPLDTQYF. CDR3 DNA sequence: TGTGCCAGCAGCATGTGGCCCCTGGATACGCAGTATTTT.